This T cell receptor beta chain was sequenced in a study of shared clonotypes between healthy human individuals. At the level of the study: Three plates each covered CD4 naive and memory; CD8 naive two, CD8 memory one.

The CDR3 totals 16 residues. V gave up 5 bases and J gave up 2 bases, with 18 bases separating them. Germline V gives CDR1 ENHRY, CDR2 SYGVKD. This clone has more than one count but fewer than ten. In the authors' methods: Quality scores were absent from the junction-only immunoSEQ sequences, so filtering differed. Assay used: immunoSEQ multiplex PCR; TCRdb lists only in-frame clones, some missing. For V, J and clone size, that table is used; D and trimming come from the DNA. Counted here are some 630,000 clones, more than 70% occurring once; the ten biggest clones make up 1.5% to 2%. The V call is TRBV10-3, the J call TRBJ2-5, with D perhaps given as TRBD1 or TRBD2 (5 bases each). Sequenced: memory CD4+ T cells sorted from blood. Subset indicated: CD45RA-negative fraction. The clonotype originates from a woman aged 30 to 39 in good health. DNA of the CDR3: TGTGCCATCAGTCCATTACGGGGCTCGGGGCAAGAGACCCAGTACTTC. It encodes CAISPLRGSGQETQYF.